The 30 T cell receptor beta chains presented below share a single source sample, sequenced in a study of human T cells and chemical hapten exposure (dated by TCRdb to the early 2020s). The time point label, read with the paper, signifies: pre-sensitization, week 0. In light of the paper, this sample's treatment or condition label describes: therapeutic diphenylcyclopropenone sensitization with weekly scalp DPC. Library prep was done by RACE. Sequencing took place on a NextSeq 500. The raw public reads went through TCRdb reprocessing: fastp at Q25, MiXCR clone calling, in-frame beta chains kept. Rows with one shared CDR3 protein collapse into an entry with the most common genes and DNA. Present in this sample are 150,000 to 200,000 distinct CDR3 sequences, just under 30% of which were seen just once. The ten largest clones capture 2.9% of the sample. Material: whole blood, obtained in connection with sensitization to the hapten diphenylcyclopropenone (DPC). These receptor sequences come from a woman aged 25 to 39 with alopecia areata. Some clones in this sample may be carry-over from other donors' samples.

This clonotype was detected only a few times. The chain is built from TRBV6-6 and TRBJ2-1; 7 bases are a match to TRBD1. Germline V gene sequence: CDR1 MNHNY, CDR2 SVGAGI (reference sequence). Unmatched junction bases numbered 9, after V lost 5 bases and J lost 5 bases. The CDR3 spans 15 residues. The CDR3 coding sequence is TGTGCCAGCAGTAGAAAACGGGACAGTAACAATGAGCAGTTCTTC. Its translation is CASSRKRDSNNEQFF.

In this sample, this clonotype turned up a few times. The chain uses TRBV6-6 and TRBJ2-7; perhaps D is TRBD1 or TRBD2 (6 bases each). Trimming shortened V by 2 bases and J by 3 bases, and 23 bases separated the two germline ends. The CDR3 loop spans 18 amino acids. The germline CDR1 and CDR2 sequences are MNHNY and SVGAGI (reference sequence). The CDR3 region is CASSYAGSGDIRRYEQYF. DNA for the CDR3: TGTGCCAGCAGTTACGCGGGGTCCGGGGACATAAGGCGCTACGAGCAGTACTTC.

J is TRBJ2-3 and V is TRBV15, with a weak D call TRBD1 (7 bases). The CDR3 is 16 amino acids. The V and J ends lost 4 bases and 4 bases respectively, with 18 bases between them. The germline gives CDR1 LNHNV, CDR2 YYDKDF (reference sequence). The DNA of the CDR3 is TGTGCCACCAGCACCAGGGGGGCCCGTCCGCCAGATACGCAGTATTTT. Residues: CATSTRGARPPDTQYF.

This clonotype was counted ten times or more. The J gene is TRBJ1-2, the V gene TRBV28; D possibly corresponds to TRBD1 (5 bases). V lost 10 bases and J 5 bases, leaving 14 bases between the germline ends. The CDR3 runs to 12 residues. Per the germline V gene, CDR1 is MDHEN and CDR2 is SYDVKM. CDR3 loop: CATLIDSYGYTF. DNA of the CDR3: TGTGCCACATTAATCGACAGTTATGGCTACACCTTC.

The chain recombines TRBV10-3 with TRBJ2-7, with TRBD2 matching 10 bases. J gave up 1 base and V 7 bases, and 1 base lay outside the gene matches. The V gene's germline CDR1 is ENHRY and CDR2 SYGVKD. This CDR3 is 13 amino acids long. This CDR3 reads CAITSGGSYEQYF. The CDR3 nucleotides are TGTGCCATCACTAGCGGGGGTTCCTACGAGCAGTACTTC.

This clonotype was seen ten or more times. This chain joins TRBV4-2 and TRBJ2-7, with 9 nucleotides matching TRBD2. Germline CDR1 and CDR2: LGHNA and YNFKEQ. The CDR3 is made up of 16 amino acids. Trimming removed 3 bases from V and 2 bases from J; junction bases left unmatched: 8. The CDR3 DNA is TGTGCCAGCAGCCATTCAGCGGGGGGCACCCCCTACGAGCAGTACTTC. Translation: CASSHSAGGTPYEQYF.

This clonotype was counted only a few times. This CDR3 is CASSLTRKNTEAFF. In DNA, the CDR3 is TGCGCCAGCAGCTTGACCAGAAAGAACACTGAAGCTTTCTTT. The chain is built from TRBV5-1 and TRBJ1-1; no firm D call. V lost 1 base to trimming and J lost 1 base, with 8 bases between them. The CDR3 length is 14 residues. In germline, CDR1 is SGHRS, CDR2 YFSETQ.

This clonotype was observed a few times. V and J are TRBV11-3 and TRBJ2-3, with D perhaps matching TRBD2 (5 bases). The CDR3 has 13 residues. V lost 5 bases to trimming and J lost 3 bases, with 9 bases between them. CDR1 and CDR2 (germline): SGHNT, YENEEA. The chain's CDR3 is CASSPRLTDTQYF. The CDR3 region has the DNA TGTGCCAGCAGCCCCCGACTAACAGATACGCAGTATTTT.

This chain links TRBV12-3 or TRBV12-4 with TRBJ2-4; the D is unclear. With 3 bases removed from V and 3 bases from J, the gap between germline ends came to 12 bases. The CDR3 contains 15 residues. CDR3 in DNA: TGTGCCAGCAGTTTTTGGGGTATTGGCAAAAACATTCAGTACTTC. Encoded protein: CASSFWGIGKNIQYF.

The rearrangement links TRBV19 to TRBJ2-7, with 8 bases that match TRBD2. V gave up 3 bases and J gave up 2 bases; unmatched junction bases: 6. This CDR3 region has 15 residues. Germline V gene lookup returns CDR1 LNHDA and CDR2 SQIVND (reference sequence). The CDR3, as DNA: TGTGCCAGTAGTATTTTTGGCGGGAGGACCTACGAGCAGTACTTC. Residues: CASSIFGGRTYEQYF.

This rearrangement joins TRBV7-9 to TRBJ2-7, with 7 bases lining up with TRBD1. Germline loops: CDR1 SEHNR, CDR2 FQNEAQ (reference sequence). V lost 2 bases and J lost 3; bases outside the gene matches: 13. This CDR3 region has 17 residues. The DNA of the CDR3 is TGTGCCAGCAGCTTAAAAGGTAGTCTACAGGGGAGCTACGAGCAGTACTTC. Residues: CASSLKGSLQGSYEQYF.

The chain links TRBV12-3 or TRBV12-4 to TRBJ2-1, with unresolved D. V was pared by 4 bases and J by 2 bases, with 9 bases between. This CDR3 region has 14 residues. The CDR3 sequence is CASSSRAPYNEQFF. CDR3 nucleotides: TGTGCCAGCAGTTCCAGAGCACCCTACAATGAGCAGTTCTTC.

This clonotype has only a few counts. V and J are TRBV28 and TRBJ2-6; D uncertain. Germline lookup yields CDR1 MDHEN and CDR2 SYDVKM. Trimming shortened V by 1 base and J by 0 bases, and 13 bases separated the two germline ends. The CDR3 extends over 18 amino acids. The CDR3 reads CASSLFFGIGSGANVLTF. CDR3 in DNA: TGTGCCAGCAGTTTATTTTTTGGGATCGGCTCTGGGGCCAACGTCCTGACTTTC.

Only a few counts were recorded for this clonotype. J is TRBJ1-1 and V is TRBV3-1; 7 bases agree with TRBD1. The CDR3 is made up of 15 amino acids. The J segment lost 7 bases and the V segment lost 1 base, leaving 9 bases of the junction unmatched. CDR1 is LGHDT and CDR2 is YNNKEL in the germline V gene (reference sequence). CDR3 bases: TGTGCCAGCAGCCAAGTGGGGACAGAGAACGGTGAAGCTTTCTTT. This encodes CASSQVGTENGEAFF.

CDR3 in amino acids: CASSQEGDSPLHF. CDR3 nucleotide sequence: TGTGCCAGCAGCCAAGAAGGGGATTCACCCCTCCACTTT. This sequence joins TRBV14 and TRBJ1-6, with D possibly being TRBD1 (5 bases). The length of the CDR3 is 13 residues. V shed 0 bases and J shed 8 bases, with 5 bases lying between them. Germline CDR1 and CDR2: SGHDN and FVKESK.

V and J are TRBV4-2 and TRBJ2-1, with TRBD2 matching over 9 bases. Germline V gives CDR1 LGHNA, CDR2 YNFKEQ. The CDR3 runs to 17 residues. Germline trimming cut 0 bases from V and 7 bases from J; bases unmatched to any gene: 10. CDR3 sequence (DNA): TGTGCCAGCAGCCAAGAGGCAGCGGGGGGCCGGGAAAATGAGCAGTTCTTC. Translation gives CASSQEAAGGRENEQFF.

The chain uses TRBV28 and TRBJ1-6; D not certain. V was shortened by 4 bases and J by 6 bases, with 16 bases between the two germline ends. The CDR3 is 16 amino acids. Germline V gene lookup returns CDR1 MDHEN and CDR2 SYDVKM. The CDR3, as DNA: TGTGCCAGCAGTTCCACAGATTTTTCAACTAATTCACCCCTCCACTTT. Translated: CASSSTDFSTNSPLHF. The entire variable domain, with the rest obtained from reference TRBV28 and TRBJ1-6, is as follows: DVKVTQSSRYLVKRTGEKVFLECVQDMDHENMFWYRQDPGLGLRLIYFSYDVKMKEKGDIPEGYSVSREKKERFSLILESASTNQTSMYLCASSSTDFSTNSPLHFGNGTRLTVT.

This clonotype was observed a handful of times. This chain joins TRBV28 and TRBJ1-5, with 7 bases fitting TRBD1. Germline V gene lookup returns CDR1 MDHEN and CDR2 SYDVKM. After removal of 3 bases from V and 1 base from J, the junction contained 15 bases not matched to a gene. The CDR3 is 19 residues long. This CDR3 reads CASSFRRTGSLRSNQPQHF. The CDR3 nucleotides read TGTGCCAGCAGTTTTCGAAGGACAGGTAGCTTGCGGAGCAATCAGCCCCAGCATTTT.

This clonotype came up a few times. The gene calls are TRBV6-1 and TRBJ1-1, with 7 positions matching TRBD1. Per germline, CDR1 MNHNS and CDR2 SASEGT. V trimming: 4 bases; J trimming: 0 bases; junction bases outside the gene matches: 11. The CDR3 sequence is 17 residues long. The CDR3 here is CASSVSHRGLMNTEAFF. The CDR3 coding sequence is TGTGCCAGCAGTGTTTCCCACAGGGGCCTAATGAACACTGAAGCTTTCTTT.

This clonotype turned up a few times. The V call is TRBV29-1, the J call TRBJ2-7; a possible D gene is TRBD1 (5 bases). The V and J ends lost 4 bases and 2 bases respectively, with 9 bases between them. This CDR3 has 12 residues. Looked up from germline, CDR1 is SQVTM and CDR2 is ANQGSEA. For the CDR3, the DNA is TGCAGCGTTGGAACAGGCACCTACGAGCAGTACTTC. It specifies CSVGTGTYEQYF.

There are a few counts of this clonotype. The genes are TRBV7-9 and TRBJ1-2, with 8 bases fitting TRBD1. Germline lookup yields CDR1 SEHNR and CDR2 FQNEAQ (reference sequence). Losses at the gene ends were 3 bases for V and 1 base for J; bases not matched to a gene: 1. The CDR3 loop spans 14 amino acids. The CDR3: CASSLTGVNYGYTF. CDR3 in DNA: TGTGCCAGCAGCTTGACAGGGGTTAACTATGGCTACACCTTC.

The chain carries TRBV6-2 or TRBV6-3 and TRBJ1-1; possible D gene TRBD1, 5 bases. V lost 0 bases, J lost 7 bases, and 12 bases lay in between. The germline CDR1 and CDR2 sequences are MNHEY and SVGEGT. The CDR3 is made up of 14 amino acids. CDR3 region: CASSYSSHGGEAFF. The CDR3 nucleotides read TGTGCCAGCAGTTACTCGAGTCACGGGGGTGAAGCTTTCTTT.

The chain couples TRBV10-2 to TRBJ2-1; D possibly corresponds to TRBD2 (6 bases). Germline V lookup: CDR1 WSHSY, CDR2 SAAADI. V was cut by 6 bases and J by 4 bases, with 10 bases left in between. The CDR3 has 13 amino acids. CDR3: CASRNSGYNEQFF. The CDR3 DNA reads as TGCGCCAGCAGGAATAGCGGTTACAATGAGCAGTTCTTC.

There are a few counts of this clonotype. The genes are TRBV20-1 and TRBJ2-4, with TRBD1 as a possible D gene (6 bases). V shed 0 bases and J shed 4 bases, with 10 bases lying between them. Germline CDR1 reads DFQATT; CDR2 reads SNEGSKA (reference sequence). This CDR3 contains 14 residues. The CDR3 sequence: CSARDLGQKNIQYF. CDR3 in DNA: TGCAGTGCTAGAGATTTAGGACAGAAAAACATTCAGTACTTC.

The chain links TRBV30 to TRBJ1-1, with D maybe TRBD1 (5 bases). Between the trimmed V and J ends, which lost 0 bases and 4 bases, there was a span of 9 bases. The CDR3 runs 13 residues. Germline V lookup: CDR1 GTSNPN, CDR2 SVGIG (reference sequence). The CDR3 here is CAWSVRGGTEAFF. In nucleotides, the CDR3 is TGTGCCTGGAGTGTGCGGGGGGGCACTGAAGCTTTCTTT.

The genes are TRBV6-2 or TRBV6-3 and TRBJ1-2; no definite D call. The ends were cut back, 2 bases at V and 3 bases at J, with 10 bases in the middle. This CDR3 comprises 14 residues. Germline assignment: CDR1 MNHEY and CDR2 SVGEGT. CDR3 in DNA: TGTGCCAGCAGTTACCCGGAAAGGGACTATGGCTACACCTTC. This codes for CASSYPERDYGYTF.

The rearrangement joins TRBV24-1 to TRBJ2-3; D unclear. Trimming took 9 bases from V and 6 from J, leaving 9 bases between them. The CDR3 contains 11 residues. Germline V gene sequence: CDR1 KGHDR, CDR2 SFDVKD. Written as DNA, the CDR3 is TGTGCCACCGAAACTCGGGATACGCAGTATTTT. Its protein is CATETRDTQYF.

The sample holds a few counts of this clonotype. The V gene is TRBV28, the J gene TRBJ2-5, with TRBD1 identical over 9 bases. Trimming at V came to 4 bases and at J to 2 bases, leaving 5 bases not matched to a gene. Per the germline V gene, CDR1 is MDHEN and CDR2 is SYDVKM. The CDR3 totals 15 residues. The CDR3 sequence: CASSSPGTGQETQYF. CDR3 coding DNA: TGTGCCAGCAGTTCACCCGGGACAGGGCAAGAGACCCAGTACTTC.

The chain couples TRBV5-6 to TRBJ2-1; D unclear. The CDR3 runs 14 residues. The germline V and J ends were trimmed by 4 bases and 8 bases, with 16 bases remaining between them. Germline values: CDR1 SGHDT, CDR2 YYEEEE. In nucleotides, the CDR3 is TGTGCCAGCAGCCTGACTCGGCCAGGCGATGAGCAGTTCTTC. Amino acids: CASSLTRPGDEQFF.

V gene TRBV20-1 combines with J gene TRBJ2-5, with D perhaps matching TRBD1 or TRBD2 (6 bases each). This CDR3 spans 14 amino acids. From germline, CDR1 is DFQATT and CDR2 SNEGSKA (reference sequence). V lost 0 bases, J lost 6 bases, and 14 bases lay in between. CDR3: CSARDFTGRQTQYF. The CDR3 nucleotides read TGCAGTGCTAGAGATTTCACAGGGAGGCAGACCCAGTACTTC.